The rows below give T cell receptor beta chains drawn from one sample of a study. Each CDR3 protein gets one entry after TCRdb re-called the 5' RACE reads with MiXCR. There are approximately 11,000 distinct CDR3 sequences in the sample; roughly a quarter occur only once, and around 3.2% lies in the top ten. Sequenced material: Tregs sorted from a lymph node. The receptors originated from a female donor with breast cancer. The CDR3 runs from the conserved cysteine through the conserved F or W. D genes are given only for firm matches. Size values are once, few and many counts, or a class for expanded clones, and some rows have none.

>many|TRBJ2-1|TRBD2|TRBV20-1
CSARVQREREQFF
TGCAGTGCTAGAGTGCAGCGGGAGCGGGAGCAGTTCTTC
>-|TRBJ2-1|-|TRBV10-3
CATAGTFNEQFF
TGTGCCACGGCCGGGACTTTCAATGAGCAGTTCTTC
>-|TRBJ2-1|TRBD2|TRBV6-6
CASSYADRDGGDYNEQFF
TGTGCCAGCAGTTACGCGGACCGGGACGGGGGGGACTACAATGAGCAGTTCTTC
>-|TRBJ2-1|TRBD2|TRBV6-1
CASSRKERESSYNEQFF
TGTGCCAGCAGCCGCAAGGAGCGGGAGAGCTCCTACAATGAGCAGTTCTTC
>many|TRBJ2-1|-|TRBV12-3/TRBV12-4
CASSPHRFGGQFF
TGTGCCAGCAGTCCCCATAGGTTCGGTGGGCAGTTCTTC
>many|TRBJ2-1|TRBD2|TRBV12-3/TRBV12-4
CASSPTSGGNEQFF
TGTGCCAGCAGCCCGACTAGCGGGGGCAATGAGCAGTTCTTC
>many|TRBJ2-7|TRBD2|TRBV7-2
CASSLARTSYEQYF
TGTGCCAGCAGCTTAGCTAGGACTAGCTACGAGCAGTACTTC
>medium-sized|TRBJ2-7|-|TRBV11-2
CASSPLTSYEQYF
TGTGCCAGCAGCCCCCTCACTTCCTACGAGCAGTACTTC
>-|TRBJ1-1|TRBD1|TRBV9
CASSVTDRKTEAFF
TGTGCCAGCAGCGTTACGGACAGGAAGACTGAAGCTTTCTTT
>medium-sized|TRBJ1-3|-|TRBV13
CASSLAGYQYF
TGTGCCAGCAGCTTAGCGGGGTATCAATATTTT
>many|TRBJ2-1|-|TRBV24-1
CATSEGRGWNEQFF
TGTGCCACCAGTGAAGGTAGAGGGTGGAATGAGCAGTTCTTC
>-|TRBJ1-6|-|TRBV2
CASRGGLNNSPLHF
TGTGCCAGCAGGGGCGGGTTGAATAATTCACCCCTCCACTTT
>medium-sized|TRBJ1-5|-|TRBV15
CATSTNRVGQPQHF
TGTGCCACCAGCACTAACAGGGTCGGGCAGCCCCAGCATTTT
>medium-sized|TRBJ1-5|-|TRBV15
CATSGSPGPNQPQHF
TGTGCCACCAGCGGGTCCCCGGGCCCCAATCAGCCCCAGCATTTT
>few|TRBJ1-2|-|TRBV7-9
CASSFGRAGGYTF
TGTGCCAGCAGCTTCGGGCGGGCCGGGGGCTACACCTTC
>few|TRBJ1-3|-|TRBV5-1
CASSSGTFAGNTIYF
TGCGCCAGCAGTTCCGGGACGTTCGCTGGAAACACCATATATTTT
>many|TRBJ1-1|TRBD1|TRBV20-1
CSASPYRDRGGDMGNTEAFF
TGCAGTGCTAGTCCTTACCGGGACAGGGGAGGGGATATGGGGAACACTGAAGCTTTCTTT
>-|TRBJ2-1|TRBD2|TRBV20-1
CSAALAGGYNEQFF
TGCAGTGCCGCCCTAGCGGGAGGGTACAATGAGCAGTTCTTC
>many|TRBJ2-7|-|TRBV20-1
CSASGRPVYEQYF
TGCAGTGCTAGCGGGCGGCCAGTCTACGAGCAGTACTTC
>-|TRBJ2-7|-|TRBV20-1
CSARGGSNEQYF
TGCAGTGCTAGGGGTGGGTCGAACGAGCAGTACTTC
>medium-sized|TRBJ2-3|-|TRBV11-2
CASSLGSGPTDGQYF
TGTGCCAGCAGCTTAGGGTCAGGGCCCACGGACGGGCAGTATTTT
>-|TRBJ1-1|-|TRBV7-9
CASSYPGNTEAFF
TGTGCCAGCAGCTACCCGGGGAACACTGAAGCTTTCTTT
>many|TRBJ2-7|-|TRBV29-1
CSGGTPYEQYF
TGCAGCGGGGGGACTCCCTACGAGCAGTACTTC
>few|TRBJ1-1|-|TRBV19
CASSMVKGTEAFF
TGTGCCAGTAGCATGGTGAAGGGCACTGAAGCTTTCTTT
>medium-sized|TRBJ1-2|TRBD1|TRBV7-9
CASSSKSTGDYGYTF
TGTGCCAGCAGCTCTAAGTCAACAGGGGACTATGGCTACACCTTC
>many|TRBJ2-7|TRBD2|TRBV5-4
CASSGDAGGLYEQYF
TGTGCCAGCAGCGGTGATGCGGGAGGGCTATACGAGCAGTACTTC
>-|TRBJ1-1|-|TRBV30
CAWRRHSLNTEAFF
TGTGCCTGGAGGAGACACTCTTTGAACACTGAAGCTTTCTTT
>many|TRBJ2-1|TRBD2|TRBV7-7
CASSFRGTSGRVMLDEQFF
TGTGCCAGCAGCTTTAGGGGGACTAGCGGGAGGGTCATGTTGGATGAGCAGTTCTTC
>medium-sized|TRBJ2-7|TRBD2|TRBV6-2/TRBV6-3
CASSPSGAGVYEQYF
TGTGCCAGCAGTCCCAGTGGAGCGGGAGTTTACGAGCAGTACTTC
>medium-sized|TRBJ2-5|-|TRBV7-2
CASSPPFVGGPQETQYF
TGTGCCAGCAGTCCTCCCTTTGTGGGAGGACCCCAAGAGACCCAGTACTTC
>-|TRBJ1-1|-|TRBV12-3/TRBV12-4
CASSVLLGDRNTEAFF
TGTGCCAGCAGTGTACTGCTCGGGGATAGGAACACTGAAGCTTTCTTT
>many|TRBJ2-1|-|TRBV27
CASRRGSGSEQFF
TGTGCCAGCAGAAGGGGGTCGGGTAGTGAGCAGTTCTTC
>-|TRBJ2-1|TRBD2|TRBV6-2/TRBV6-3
CASMSGAGANNEQFF
TGTGCCAGCATGTCCGGCGCGGGAGCTAACAATGAGCAGTTCTTC
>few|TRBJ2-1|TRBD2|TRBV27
CASSSQTTGLAVDEQFF
TGTGCCAGCAGTTCCCAGACCACGGGACTAGCGGTCGATGAGCAGTTCTTC
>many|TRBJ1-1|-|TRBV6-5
CASSYFQGGTEAFF
TGTGCCAGCAGTTACTTTCAGGGTGGTACTGAAGCTTTCTTT
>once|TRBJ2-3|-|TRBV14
CASSQVGRIADTQYF
TGTGCCAGCAGCCAAGTGGGCCGGATCGCGGATACGCAGTATTTT
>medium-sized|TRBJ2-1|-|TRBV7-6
CASSLVPSEGPYNEQFF
TGTGCCAGCAGCTTAGTCCCATCGGAGGGCCCTTACAATGAGCAGTTCTTC
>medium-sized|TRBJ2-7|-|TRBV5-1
CASSWMGEQYF
TGCGCCAGCAGCTGGATGGGTGAGCAGTACTTC
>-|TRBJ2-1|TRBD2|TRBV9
CASSVATSGRVSSYNGQFF
TGTGCCAGCAGCGTAGCTACTAGCGGGAGAGTTAGTTCCTACAATGGGCAGTTCTTC
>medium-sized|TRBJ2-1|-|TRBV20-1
CSAIQNEQFF
TGCAGTGCTATACAAAATGAGCAGTTCTTC
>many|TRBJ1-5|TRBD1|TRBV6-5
CASRATGQGRVQPQHF
TGTGCCAGCCGCGCGACGGGACAGGGAAGGGTTCAGCCCCAGCATTTT
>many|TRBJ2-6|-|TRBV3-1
CASSQVGTSGANVLTF
TGTGCCAGCAGCCAAGTAGGTACCTCTGGGGCCAACGTCCTGACTTTC
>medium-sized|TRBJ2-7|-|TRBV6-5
CASAPTDRLYEQYF
TGTGCCAGCGCGCCCACGGATCGGCTCTACGAGCAGTACTTC
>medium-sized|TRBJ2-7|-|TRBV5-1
CASSRQGTDITGSYEQYF
TGCGCCAGCAGCAGGCAGGGGACCGATATCACGGGCTCCTACGAGCAGTACTTC
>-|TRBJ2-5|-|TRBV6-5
CASSRDQETQYF
TGTGCCAGCAGTCGGGACCAAGAGACCCAGTACTTC
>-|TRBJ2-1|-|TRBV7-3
CASSLTSSGGLQFF
TGTGCCAGCAGCTTAACTAGCTCCGGGGGCCTCCAGTTCTTC
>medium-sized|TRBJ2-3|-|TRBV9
CASSSDPAVDTQYF
TGTGCCAGCAGCTCAGACCCGGCGGTAGATACGCAGTATTTT
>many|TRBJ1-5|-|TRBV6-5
CASSPGGPYSNQPQHF
TGTGCCAGCAGTCCTGGGGGACCTTATAGCAATCAGCCCCAGCATTTT
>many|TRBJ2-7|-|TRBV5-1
CASSAGTSYEQYF
TGCGCCAGCAGCGCAGGGACATCCTACGAGCAGTACTTC
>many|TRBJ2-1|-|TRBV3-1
CASSQERDSIWYNEQFF
TGTGCCAGCAGCCAAGAACGGGACTCCATTTGGTACAATGAGCAGTTCTTC
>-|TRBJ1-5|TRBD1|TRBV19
CASVDRDNQPQHF
TGTGCCAGTGTGGACAGGGACAATCAGCCCCAGCATTTT
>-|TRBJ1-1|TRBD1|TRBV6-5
CASTRTGDGDTEAFF
TGTGCCAGCACCCGGACAGGGGATGGGGACACTGAAGCTTTCTTT
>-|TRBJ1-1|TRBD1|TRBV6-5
CASSQHRGVYTEAFF
TGTGCCAGCAGCCAACACAGGGGCGTGTACACTGAAGCTTTCTTT
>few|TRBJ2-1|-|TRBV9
CASSVVSGSPYNEQFF
TGTGCCAGCAGCGTAGTATCCGGGAGTCCCTACAATGAGCAGTTCTTC
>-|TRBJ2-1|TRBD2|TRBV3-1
CASSPRTSGGREQFF
TGTGCCAGCAGCCCTAGGACTAGCGGGGGCCGGGAGCAGTTCTTC
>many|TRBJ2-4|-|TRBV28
CASSLVDMLAKNIQYF
TGTGCCAGCAGTTTGGTGGATATGCTAGCCAAAAACATTCAGTACTTC
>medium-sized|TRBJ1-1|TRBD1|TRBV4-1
CASSPGQGGGTEAFF
TGCGCCAGCAGCCCTGGACAGGGAGGAGGAACTGAAGCTTTCTTT
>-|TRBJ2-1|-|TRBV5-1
CASSLVKDEQFF
TGCGCCAGCAGCTTGGTTAAGGATGAGCAGTTCTTC
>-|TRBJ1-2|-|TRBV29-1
CSVGSGPYGYTF
TGCAGCGTTGGATCAGGGCCCTATGGCTACACCTTC